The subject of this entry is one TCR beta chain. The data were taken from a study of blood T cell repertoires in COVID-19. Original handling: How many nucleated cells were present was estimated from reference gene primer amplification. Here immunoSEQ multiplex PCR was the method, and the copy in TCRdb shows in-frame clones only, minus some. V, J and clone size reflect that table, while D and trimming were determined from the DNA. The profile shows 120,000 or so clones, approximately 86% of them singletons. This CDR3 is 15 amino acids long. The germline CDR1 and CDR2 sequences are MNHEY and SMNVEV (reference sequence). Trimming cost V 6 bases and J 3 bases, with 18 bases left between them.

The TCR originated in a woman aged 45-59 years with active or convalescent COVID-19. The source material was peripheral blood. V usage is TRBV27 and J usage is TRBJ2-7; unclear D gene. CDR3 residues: CASSLGSRSGYEQYF. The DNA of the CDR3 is TGTGCCAGCAGCCTAGGTAGCCGGTCGGGCTACGAGCAGTACTTC.